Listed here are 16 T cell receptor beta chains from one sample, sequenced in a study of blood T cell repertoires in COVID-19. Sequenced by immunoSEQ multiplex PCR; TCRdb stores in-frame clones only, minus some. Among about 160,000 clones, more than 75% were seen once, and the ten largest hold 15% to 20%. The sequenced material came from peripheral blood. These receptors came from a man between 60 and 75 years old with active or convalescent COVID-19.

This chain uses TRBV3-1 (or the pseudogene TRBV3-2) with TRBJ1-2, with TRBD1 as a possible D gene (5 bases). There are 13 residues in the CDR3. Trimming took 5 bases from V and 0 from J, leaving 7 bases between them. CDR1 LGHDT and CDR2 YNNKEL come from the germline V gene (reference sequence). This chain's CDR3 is CASSEQANYGYTF. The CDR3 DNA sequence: TGTGCCAGCAGCGAACAGGCTAACTATGGCTACACCTTC.

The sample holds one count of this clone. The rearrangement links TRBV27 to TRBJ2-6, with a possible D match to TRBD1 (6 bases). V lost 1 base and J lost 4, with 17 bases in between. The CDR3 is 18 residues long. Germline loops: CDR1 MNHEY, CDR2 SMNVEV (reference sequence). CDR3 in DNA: TGTGCCAGCAGTTTATACGCCTTCAGGGGATCGGGGGCCAACGTCCTGACTTTC. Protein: CASSLYAFRGSGANVLTF.

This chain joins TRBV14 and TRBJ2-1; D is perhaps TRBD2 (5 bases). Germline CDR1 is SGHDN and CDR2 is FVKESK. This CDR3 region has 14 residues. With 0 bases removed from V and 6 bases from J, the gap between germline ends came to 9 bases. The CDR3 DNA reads TGTGCCAGCAGCCAAGACTTACGGGGCAATGAGCAGTTCTTC. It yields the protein CASSQDLRGNEQFF.

CDR3 bases: TGTGCCAGCAGCTTAGCTTCGGGTTCTCTCTCCTACGAGCAGTACTTC. Its protein is CASSLASGSLSYEQYF. The chain is built from TRBV7-2 and TRBJ2-7, with unresolved D. Germline loops: CDR1 SGHTA, CDR2 FQGNSA. Between the trimmed V and J ends, which lost 0 bases and 0 bases, there was a span of 12 bases. The CDR3 is 16 residues long.

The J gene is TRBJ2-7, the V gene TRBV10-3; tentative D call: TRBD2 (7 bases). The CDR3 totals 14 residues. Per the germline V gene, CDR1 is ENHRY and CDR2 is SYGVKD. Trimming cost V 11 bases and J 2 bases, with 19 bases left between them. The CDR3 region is CAATDGGGPYEQYF. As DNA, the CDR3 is TGTGCCGCCACTGATGGGGGGGGGCCCTACGAGCAGTACTTC.

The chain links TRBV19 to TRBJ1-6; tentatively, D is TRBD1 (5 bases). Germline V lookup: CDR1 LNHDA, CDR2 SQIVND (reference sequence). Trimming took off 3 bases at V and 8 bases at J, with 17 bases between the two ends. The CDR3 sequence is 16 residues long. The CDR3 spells CASSIFPPGMDSPLHF. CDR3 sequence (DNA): TGTGCCAGTAGTATTTTTCCTCCAGGGATGGATTCACCCCTCCACTTT.

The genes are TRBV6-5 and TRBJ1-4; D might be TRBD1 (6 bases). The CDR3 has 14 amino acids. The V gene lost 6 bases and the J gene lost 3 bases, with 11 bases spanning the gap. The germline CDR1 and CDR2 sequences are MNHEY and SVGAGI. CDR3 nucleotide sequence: TGTGCCAGCAGGTCCGGACAGCCTAATGAAAAACTGTTTTTT. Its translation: CASRSGQPNEKLFF.

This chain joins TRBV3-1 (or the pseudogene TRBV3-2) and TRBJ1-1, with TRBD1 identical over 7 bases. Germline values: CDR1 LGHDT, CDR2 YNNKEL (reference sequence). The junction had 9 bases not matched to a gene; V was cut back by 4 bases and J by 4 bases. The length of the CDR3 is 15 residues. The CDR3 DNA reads TGTGCCAGCAGCCCTTCTGACAGGGCGGGCACTGAAGCTTTCTTT. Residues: CASSPSDRAGTEAFF.

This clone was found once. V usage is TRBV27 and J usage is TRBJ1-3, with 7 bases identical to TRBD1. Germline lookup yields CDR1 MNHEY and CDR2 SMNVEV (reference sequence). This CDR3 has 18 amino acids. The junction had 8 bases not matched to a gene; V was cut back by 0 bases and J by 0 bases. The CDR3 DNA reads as TGTGCCAGCAGTTTATCGCCTACAGGGGCCCGCTCTGGAAACACCATATATTTT. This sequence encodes CASSLSPTGARSGNTIYF.

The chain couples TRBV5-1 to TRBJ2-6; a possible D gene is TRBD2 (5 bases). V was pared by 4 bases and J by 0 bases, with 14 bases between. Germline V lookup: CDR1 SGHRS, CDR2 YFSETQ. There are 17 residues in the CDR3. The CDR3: CASSDRDTLSGANVLTF. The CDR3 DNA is TGCGCCAGCAGCGACCGGGATACTCTCTCTGGGGCCAACGTCCTGACTTTC.

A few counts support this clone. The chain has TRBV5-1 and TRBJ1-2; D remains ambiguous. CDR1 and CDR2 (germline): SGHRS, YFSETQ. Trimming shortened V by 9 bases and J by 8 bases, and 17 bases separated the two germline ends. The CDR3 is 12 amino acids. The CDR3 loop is CATGAGLGGYTF. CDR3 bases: TGCGCCACCGGAGCCGGTCTTGGGGGCTACACCTTC. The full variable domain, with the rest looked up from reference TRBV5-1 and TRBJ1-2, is KAGVTQTPRYLIKTRGQQVTLSCSPISGHRSVSWYQQTPGQGLQFLFEYFSETQRNKGNFPGRFSGRQFSNSRSEMNVSTLELGDSALYLCATGAGLGGYTFGSGTRLTVV.

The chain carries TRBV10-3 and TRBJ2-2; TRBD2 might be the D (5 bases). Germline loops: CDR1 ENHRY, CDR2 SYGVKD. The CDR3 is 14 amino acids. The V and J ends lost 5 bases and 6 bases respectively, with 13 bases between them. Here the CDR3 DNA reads TGTGCCATCAGTAAAGAGGGCGGTCCCGGGGAGCTGTTTTTT. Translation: CAISKEGGPGELFF.

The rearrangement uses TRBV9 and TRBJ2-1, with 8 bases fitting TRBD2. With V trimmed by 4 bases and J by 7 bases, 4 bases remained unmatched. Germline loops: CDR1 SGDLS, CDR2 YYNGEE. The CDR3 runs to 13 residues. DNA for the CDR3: TGTGCCAGCAGCCCCGGGACTAGTAATGAGCAGTTCTTC. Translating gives CASSPGTSNEQFF.

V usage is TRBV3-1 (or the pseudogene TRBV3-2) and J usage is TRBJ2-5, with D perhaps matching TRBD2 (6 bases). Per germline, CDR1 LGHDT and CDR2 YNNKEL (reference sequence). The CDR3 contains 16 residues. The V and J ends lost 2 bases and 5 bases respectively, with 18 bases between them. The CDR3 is CASSQSRRGGSETQYF. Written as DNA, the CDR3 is TGTGCCAGCAGCCAATCGAGGCGGGGTGGCTCGGAGACCCAGTACTTC.

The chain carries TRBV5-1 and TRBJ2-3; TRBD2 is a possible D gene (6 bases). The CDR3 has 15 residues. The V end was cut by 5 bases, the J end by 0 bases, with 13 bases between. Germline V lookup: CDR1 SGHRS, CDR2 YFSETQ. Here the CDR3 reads CASRRRVGSTDTQYF. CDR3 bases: TGCGCCAGCAGGCGGAGGGTTGGAAGCACAGATACGCAGTATTTT.

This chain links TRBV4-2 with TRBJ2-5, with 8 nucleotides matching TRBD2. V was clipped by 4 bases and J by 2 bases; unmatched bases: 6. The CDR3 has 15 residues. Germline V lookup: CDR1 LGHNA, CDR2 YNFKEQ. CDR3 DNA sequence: TGTGCCAGCAGCCCCCTGGCGGGGGGACAAGAGACCCAGTACTTC. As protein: CASSPLAGGQETQYF.